These 8 T cell receptor beta chains were sequenced from one sample in a study of shared clonotypes between healthy human individuals. Assay: immunoSEQ multiplex PCR; the TCRdb copy retains only in-frame clones and omits some. Here the sample spans about 2.4 million clones, 90% to 95% being singletons. The material sequenced was naive CD4+ T cells from PBMCs. Described subset: CD45RA+ positively selected. The receptor set was obtained from a man aged 18 to 35 in good health. Some clones in this sample may be carry-over from other donors' samples.

This chain connects TRBV27 to TRBJ2-7, with TRBD2 identical over 13 bases. The CDR3 runs 15 residues. The germline CDR1 and CDR2 sequences are MNHEY and SMNVEV (reference sequence). The V gene end was trimmed by 5 bases and the J gene end by 7 bases; junction bases not matched to a gene: 8. The DNA of the CDR3 is TGTGCCAGCAGTCCGAGGACTAGCGGGAGTGATGAGCAGTACTTC. Translation: CASSPRTSGSDEQYF.

The chain is built from TRBV4-1 and TRBJ2-7; 9 bases are a match to TRBD1. This CDR3 region has 15 residues. Germline assignment: CDR1 MGHRA and CDR2 YSYEKL. The ends lost 8 bases at V and 2 bases at J; junction bases unmatched: 10. CDR3 protein: CASGRPGQGPYEQYF. The DNA of the CDR3 is TGCGCCAGCGGCCGTCCGGGACAGGGCCCCTACGAGCAGTACTTC.

The chain carries TRBV28 and TRBJ1-5; D is perhaps TRBD1 (6 bases). V shed 3 bases and J shed 3 bases, with 15 bases lying between them. The CDR3 covers 16 residues. CDR1 MDHEN and CDR2 SYDVKM come from the germline V gene. Here the CDR3 DNA reads TGTGCCAGCAGTTTTCTGATCAGACAGGACAATCAGCCCCAGCATTTT. This encodes CASSFLIRQDNQPQHF.

The chain has TRBV15 and TRBJ2-7; 9 bases fit TRBD1. The CDR3 loop spans 15 amino acids. J was trimmed by 7 bases and V by 0 bases; bases with no gene match: 7. CDR1 is LNHNV and CDR2 is YYDKDF in the germline V gene (reference sequence). As DNA, the CDR3 is TGTGCCACCAGCAGAGATTTGGGACAGGGTCGTGAGCAGTACTTC. It encodes CATSRDLGQGREQYF.

This clone was seen once. The V gene is TRBV19, the J gene TRBJ2-1; D remains ambiguous. V was clipped by 3 bases and J by 10 bases, with 10 bases between them. The CDR3 is 12 amino acids. Germline V gene data show CDR1 as LNHDA and CDR2 as SQIVND (reference sequence). In nucleotides, the CDR3 is TGTGCCAGTAGTATTGTCACAGACGAGCAGTTCTTC. As protein: CASSIVTDEQFF.

The rearrangement links TRBV7-2 to TRBJ2-5; 7 positions match TRBD1. Trimming cost V 1 base and J 1 base; bases outside gene matches: 3. CDR3 length: 15 amino acids. CDR1 and CDR2 (germline): SGHTA, FQGNSA. This CDR3 reads CASSLVGTVQETQYF. The CDR3 DNA sequence: TGTGCCAGCAGCTTAGTAGGGACAGTCCAAGAGACCCAGTACTTC.

This clone was picked up one time. The genes are TRBV27 and TRBJ1-2, with 7 bases that match TRBD1. CDR1 MNHEY and CDR2 SMNVEV come from the germline V gene (reference sequence). Losses at the gene ends were 2 bases for V and 3 bases for J; bases not matched to a gene: 6. The CDR3 covers 15 residues. The CDR3 here is CASSLQRGRYYGYTF. The CDR3 coding sequence is TGTGCCAGCAGTTTACAAAGGGGGCGGTACTATGGCTACACCTTC.

This clone was detected only a few times. At the DNA level, this CDR3 is encoded by other sequences in the same sample as well. The chain recombines TRBV7-2 with TRBJ2-3; D is perhaps TRBD2 (6 bases). From germline, CDR1 is SGHTA and CDR2 FQGNSA. There are 13 residues in the CDR3. V was cut by 0 bases and J by 5 bases, with 6 bases left in between. The CDR3 DNA follows: TGTGCCAGCAGCTTAGCGCGGGAAGATACGCAGTATTTT. Its protein is CASSLAREDTQYF.